This T cell receptor (beta chain) is from a study of persistence of HIV-infected CD4 T cells. The study's findings and limits: TCRbeta richness was lower in CMV- and Gag-responding cells than in anti-CD3/anti-CD28-responding cells.

Sequencing used immunoSEQ version 4 in survey mode. Clones were sequenced by immunoSEQ multiplex PCR, and TCRdb holds only the in-frame ones, with some missing. The repertoire holds 25,000 to 40,000 clones, 65% to 90% seen once, with 18% in the top ten. Cells were stimulated with overlapping HIV-1 Gag 15-mer peptides. Memory cells lacking CD40L and CD69 with high CD45RO were sorted. Plasma HIV-1 RNA stayed below 50 copies/mL for at least 4 years. Trimming pared 5 bases from V and 5 bases from J, leaving 19 bases between. The CDR3 runs 15 residues. The germline V gene encodes CDR1 SSHAT and CDR2 FNYEAQ (reference sequence). Of note for this clone: The antigen is undetermined.

The sequencing used CD4+ T cells sorted from PBMCs after 18-hour stimulation, collected from a patient who received antiretroviral therapy. This TCR was sampled from an adult woman with HIV who was CMV-seropositive. The chain links TRBV7-7 to TRBJ2-7, with D perhaps TRBD2 (6 bases). The chain's CDR3 is CASSLGVGEVDEQYF. The CDR3 nucleotides are TGTGCCAGCAGCCTTGGGGTTGGGGAGGTGGACGAGCAGTACTTC.